The 6 T cell receptor beta chains given below trace back to one sample, sequenced in a study of Tregs in tolerant kidney transplant recipients. Method: immunoSEQ multiplex PCR; TCRdb's copy keeps in-frame clones and lacks some. Seen here are 50,000 to 85,000 clones, 92% observed once, and the top ten hold approximately 10%. The material was CD8+ T cells from blood, obtained before the transplant. The receptors were sampled from a human donor who received a combined kidney and bone marrow transplant.

The chain carries TRBV4-3 and TRBJ1-6; 9 bases line up with TRBD1. This CDR3 is built from 16 residues. Germline V CDR1 and CDR2: LGHNA, YSLEER. The V and J ends lost 4 bases and 12 bases, in that order; junction bases with no gene match: 13. The CDR3 bases are TGCGCCAGCAGCCCTTCCACAGGGGGCAGTTTCCTACCCCTCCACTTT. This gives the protein CASSPSTGGSFLPLHF.

The V and J genes are TRBV5-4 and TRBJ2-1; D is ambiguous. Germline-derived CDR1 and CDR2 are SGHNT and YYREEE (reference sequence). CDR3 length: 12 amino acids. Between the trimmed V and J ends, which lost 4 bases and 9 bases, there was a span of 11 bases. The CDR3 DNA sequence: TGTGCCAGCAGCCGAGACTCCAGTGAGCAGTTCTTC. Translation: CASSRDSSEQFF. The full variable domain, in which reference TRBV5-4 and TRBJ2-1 provide the parts outside the CDR3, is ETGVTQSPTHLIKTRGQQVTLRCSSQSGHNTVSWYQQALGQGPQFIFQYYREEENGRGNFPPRFSGLQFPNYSSELNVNALELDDSALYLCASSRDSSEQFFGPGTRLTVL.

The chain joins TRBV28 to TRBJ2-1, with a weak D call TRBD2 (5 bases). Trimming pared 10 bases from V and 10 bases from J, leaving 11 bases between. CDR1 and CDR2 from the germline V gene are MDHEN and SYDVKM. CDR3 length: 10 residues. The CDR3, as DNA: TGTGCCACCGTCTCGGGGGAGCAGTTCTTC. It specifies CATVSGEQFF.

This chain joins TRBV7-9 and TRBJ1-1; possible D gene TRBD1, 6 bases. The V gene lost 5 bases and the J gene lost 3 bases, with 16 bases spanning the gap. This CDR3 spans 15 amino acids. CDR1 is SEHNR and CDR2 is FQNEAQ in the germline V gene (reference sequence). CDR3 residues: CASSTNRERDTEAFF. The CDR3 nucleotides are TGTGCCAGCAGCACAAACAGGGAAAGGGACACTGAAGCTTTCTTT. The variable domain in full, completed from reference TRBV7-9 and TRBJ1-1, reads DTGVSQNPRHKITKRGQNVTFRCDPISEHNRLYWYRQTLGQGPEFLTYFQNEAQLEKSRLLSDRFSAERPKGSFSTLEIQRTEQGDSAMYLCASSTNRERDTEAFFGQGTRLTVV.

The chain recombines TRBV5-6 with TRBJ2-4; a possible D gene is TRBD2 (6 bases). This CDR3 spans 13 amino acids. The germline V gene encodes CDR1 SGHDT and CDR2 YYEEEE. Trimming took off 0 bases at V and 5 bases at J, with 6 bases between the two ends. The CDR3 sequence: CASSLGGENIQYF. For the CDR3, the DNA is TGTGCCAGCAGCTTGGGGGGGGAAAACATTCAGTACTTC.

V gene TRBV4-1 combines with J gene TRBJ2-7, with 8 positions matching TRBD1. J was trimmed by 2 bases and V by 8 bases; bases with no gene match: 14. CDR3 length: 16 amino acids. The V gene's germline CDR1 is MGHRA and CDR2 YSYEKL. This CDR3 is CASVRGSGQAPYEQYF. Here the CDR3 DNA reads TGCGCCAGCGTAAGGGGTTCGGGACAGGCCCCCTACGAGCAGTACTTC.